A selection of T cell receptor beta chains follows, all from one sample in a study of blood T cell repertoires in COVID-19. Sequencing used immunoSEQ multiplex PCR; TCRdb keeps in-frame clones, though not all of them. The sample has about 150,000 clones, 60% to 85% seen once. What was sequenced was peripheral blood. These receptors came from a man aged 80 or over with acute or convalescent COVID-19. CDR3s include the opening cysteine and the closing phenylalanine or tryptophan. Size is omitted from some rows. Given values are once, few, many or a class for expanded clones.

size: NA; V: TRBV24-1; J: TRBJ2-3; CDR3: CATSDLKGSTDTQYF
size: NA; V: TRBV5-5; J: TRBJ2-7; CDR3: CASSLAVARSYEQYF
size: NA; V: TRBV27; J: TRBJ2-1; CDR3: CASSLFRTGNNEQFF
size: NA; V: TRBV24-1; J: TRBJ2-1; CDR3: CATSARTSYNEQFF
size: NA; V: TRBV6-5; J: TRBJ1-3; CDR3: CASGRTGDGGNTIYF
size: NA; V: TRBV7-9; J: TRBJ2-2; CDR3: CASSLTGTGNTGELFF
size: NA; V: TRBV11-2; J: TRBJ2-3; CDR3: CASSLERTSRTDTQYF
size: NA; V: TRBV6-6; J: TRBJ1-5; CDR3: CASSYAGTGEQPQHF
size: NA; V: TRBV19; J: TRBJ1-2; CDR3: CASSHGSQERGGYTF
size: NA; V: TRBV7-9; J: TRBJ2-3; CDR3: CASSLVAGAVDTQYF
size: once; V: TRBV5-4; J: TRBJ2-2; CDR3: CASSLDRAETGELFF
size: NA; V: TRBV6-5; J: TRBJ2-1; CDR3: CASTSLVAGGNEQFF
size: NA; V: TRBV25-1; J: TRBJ2-7; CDR3: CASSDPGTTLGEQYF
size: NA; V: TRBV7-6; J: TRBJ1-2; CDR3: CASSPSTGFVGGYTF
size: NA; V: TRBV5-1; J: TRBJ2-2; CDR3: CASSATTGAGELFF
size: NA; V: TRBV6-1; J: TRBJ2-7; CDR3: CASSVGRAGGSYEQYF
size: few; V: TRBV5-8; J: TRBJ1-5; CDR3: CASSSGQRLDQPQHF
size: NA; V: TRBV18; J: TRBJ1-2; CDR3: CASSADRGHTF
size: NA; V: TRBV6-5; J: TRBJ1-4; CDR3: CASSSLVDRPNEKLFF
size: few; V: TRBV3-1/TRBV3-2; J: TRBJ1-1; CDR3: CASRPQGDWAEAFF
size: once; V: TRBV18; J: TRBJ2-1; CDR3: CASSPGRDNEQFF
size: NA; V: TRBV3-1/TRBV3-2; J: TRBJ1-3; CDR3: CASSQHHLTGFGNTIYF
size: NA; V: TRBV5-1; J: TRBJ1-3; CDR3: CASSLGGAGNTIYF
size: NA; V: TRBV5-4; J: TRBJ1-4; CDR3: CASSLAGSRGNEKLFF
size: NA; V: TRBV6-5; J: TRBJ2-1; CDR3: CASTSSGGLYNEQFF
size: NA; V: TRBV2; J: TRBJ1-5; CDR3: CASSADNFPQPQHF
size: NA; V: TRBV19; J: TRBJ2-3; CDR3: CASSQGREADTQYF
size: NA; V: TRBV19; J: TRBJ1-1; CDR3: CASSIDPRGANTEAFF
size: NA; V: TRBV15; J: TRBJ1-3; CDR3: CATSKDRGPSGNTIYF
size: NA; V: TRBV19; J: TRBJ2-1; CDR3: CASNTRLAGGYNEQFF
size: NA; V: TRBV6-2/TRBV6-3; J: TRBJ2-3; CDR3: CASSRPGLGIGDTQYF
size: NA; V: TRBV10-1; J: TRBJ2-2; CDR3: CASSETGRGELFF
size: NA; V: TRBV18; J: TRBJ2-4; CDR3: CASSPPNYTKNIQYF
size: few; V: TRBV7-3; J: TRBJ2-3; CDR3: CASSPQSPGGAGTDTQYF
size: NA; V: TRBV9; J: TRBJ1-1; CDR3: CASSVGGGARTEAFF
size: NA; V: TRBV18; J: TRBJ2-7; CDR3: CASSRESYEQYF
size: NA; V: TRBV30; J: TRBJ2-3; CDR3: CAWSRAAGVSDTQYF
size: few; V: TRBV6-4; J: TRBJ2-7; CDR3: CASNGTGVSYEQYF
size: NA; V: TRBV9; J: TRBJ1-4; CDR3: CASSTGSLAPNEKLFF
size: NA; V: TRBV24-1; J: TRBJ2-3; CDR3: CATKGRRPTDTQYF
size: NA; V: TRBV10-3; J: TRBJ1-4; CDR3: CAISEGTGKEKLFF
size: NA; V: TRBV5-5; J: TRBJ1-3; CDR3: CASSLSGSGNTIYF
size: NA; V: TRBV5-1; J: TRBJ2-2; CDR3: CASSPKTGRTGELFF
size: NA; V: TRBV24-1; J: TRBJ2-3; CDR3: CATSDLMTSGDTDTQYF